Described below is a single T cell receptor (beta chain) sequence and its context. This sample was included in a study of blood T cell repertoires in COVID-19. For the study at large: The study drew acute and convalescent COVID-19 samples from the United States, Italy and Spain. In each case, the material was cDNA or gDNA derived from T cells, B-cell-depleted T cells, or PBMCs.

As processed by the authors: Reference gene primer amplification yielded estimated nucleated cell counts. Sequencing used immunoSEQ multiplex PCR; TCRdb keeps in-frame clones, though not all of them. D and trimming come from the DNA, and the V and J calls and clone size come from that table. The sample has about 170,000 clones; around 80% are singletons. The CDR3 runs 18 residues. Enrollment of patients from Seattle took place during active infection, with longitudinal follow-up. The sequenced sample was peripheral blood. This rearrangement joins TRBV21-1 to TRBJ1-3; TRBD1 reflects the table's D call only, with no check against the DNA. TRBV21-1 constitutes a pseudogene. This TCR came from a woman in her 70s with COVID-19, enrolled during active disease. DNA for the CDR3: TGTGCCAGCAGCAAAGCCGAGACAGGGGAACGGGGTGGAAACACCATATATTTT. It specifies CASSKAETGERGGNTIYF.